A selection of T cell receptor beta chains follows, all from one sample in a study of Ad26.COV2.S vaccination and SARS-CoV-2 variants. Clones were read by immunoSEQ multiplex PCR, and TCRdb kept only the in-frame ones, dropping some. The sample lists about 320,000 clones, roughly nine tenths occurring once. The source was peripheral blood, collected in a trial of Ad26.COV2.S vaccine versus placebo. These receptors all come from a person between 18 and 65 years old who received the Ad26.COV2.S COVID-19 vaccine or a placebo. Both conserved end residues are part of each CDR3. A D gene is named only where the DNA matches it firmly. The size of a clone is reported for some rows only, either as once, few or many, or as a class for expanded clones.

size	V	D	J	CDR3	DNA
few	TRBV10-3	.	TRBJ2-1	CAISDENRELYYNEQFF	TGTGCCATCAGCGACGAAAACAGGGAGTTATACTACAATGAGCAGTTCTTC
.	TRBV4-3	.	TRBJ2-7	CASSQDAYYEQYF	TGCGCCAGCAGCCAAGATGCCTATTACGAGCAGTACTTC
.	TRBV2	TRBD1	TRBJ1-1	CASRGQGAYGTEAFF	TGTGCCAGCAGGGGACAGGGGGCTTACGGCACTGAAGCTTTCTTT
.	TRBV6-5	.	TRBJ1-2	CASSFESLGYGYTF	TGTGCCAGCAGTTTCGAATCACTGGGCTATGGCTACACCTTC
.	TRBV19	TRBD1	TRBJ2-2	CASSFQTGVPTGELFF	TGTGCCAGTAGTTTCCAAACAGGGGTCCCAACCGGGGAGCTGTTTTTT
.	TRBV5-1	TRBD1	TRBJ2-2	CASSRLFDRGIVRGELFF	TGCGCCAGCAGCCGGTTATTTGACAGGGGGATTGTTCGCGGGGAGCTGTTTTTT
once	TRBV4-1	.	TRBJ1-2	CASSLGQGPNSNYGYTF	TGCGCCAGCAGCCTCGGACAAGGCCCAAACTCCAACTATGGCTACACCTTC
.	TRBV16	.	TRBJ1-3	CASSLQGTGNTIYF	TGTGCCAGCAGCCTACAAGGGACTGGAAACACCATATATTTT
.	TRBV27	.	TRBJ1-2	CASSLTGTGRGYTF	TGTGCCAGCAGTTTAACCGGGACCGGACGCGGCTACACCTTC
.	TRBV6-5	.	TRBJ1-4	CASSATDNEKLFF	TGTGCCAGCAGCGCTACTGATAATGAAAAACTGTTTTTT
.	TRBV10-1	.	TRBJ2-7	CASSESLGYEQYF	TGCGCCAGCAGTGAATCCCTGGGCTACGAGCAGTACTTC
.	TRBV27	.	TRBJ1-5	CASSSSSPLQPQHF	TGTGCCAGCAGTTCGTCATCCCCCCTACAGCCCCAGCATTTT
.	TRBV13	.	TRBJ1-1	CASSLYGGVGTEAFF	TGTGCCAGCAGCTTATATGGAGGGGTCGGTACTGAAGCTTTCTTT
once	TRBV7-2	.	TRBJ1-6	CASSLGVVGAPLHF	TGTGCCAGCAGCTTAGGGGTGGTCGGGGCACCCCTCCACTTT
.	TRBV4-3	.	TRBJ2-5	CASSQDLGGGAETQYF	TGCGCCAGCAGCCAAGATCTTGGTGGAGGGGCAGAGACCCAGTACTTC
few	TRBV5-4	.	TRBJ2-1	CASRPDSYNEQFF	TGTGCCAGCAGACCGGACAGTTACAATGAGCAGTTCTTC
.	TRBV4-1	TRBD1	TRBJ1-1	CASSDRGTEAFF	TGCGCCAGCAGCGACAGGGGGACTGAAGCTTTCTTT
.	TRBV5-1	TRBD2	TRBJ2-3	CASSPGVAGGTDTQYF	TGCGCCAGCAGCCCGGGAGTCGCGGGAGGCACAGATACGCAGTATTTT
.	TRBV3-1/TRBV3-2	TRBD1	TRBJ2-1	CASSRRDSKSPYNEQFF	TGTGCCAGCAGCCGCCGGGACAGTAAGTCCCCCTACAATGAGCAGTTCTTC
once	TRBV19	.	TRBJ1-1	CASRNTGTHGAFF	TGTGCCAGTAGAAATACCGGGACCCACGGGGCTTTCTTT
.	TRBV2	.	TRBJ2-3	CASNGILSTDTQYF	TGTGCCAGCAACGGTATCCTGAGCACAGATACGCAGTATTTT
.	TRBV6-5	.	TRBJ2-1	CASSKAGYNEQFF	TGTGCCAGCAGTAAGGCAGGCTACAATGAGCAGTTCTTC
.	TRBV6-7	TRBD1	TRBJ1-1	CASSSTGERGTEAFF	TGTGCCAGCAGTTCGACAGGGGAACGGGGCACTGAAGCTTTCTTT
.	TRBV18	.	TRBJ1-2	CASSPDRDNYGYTF	TGTGCCAGCTCACCAGACCGGGACAACTATGGCTACACCTTC
.	TRBV29-1	TRBD1	TRBJ1-2	CSVGQGDGYGYTF	TGCAGCGTGGGACAGGGGGATGGCTATGGCTACACCTTC
.	TRBV24-1	TRBD2	TRBJ2-2	CATSDSWTSGRTGELFF	TGTGCCACCAGTGATTCCTGGACTAGCGGGAGGACCGGGGAGCTGTTTTTT
.	TRBV6-5	TRBD2	TRBJ2-5	CASRRTSAPWGQYF	TGTGCCAGCAGGAGGACTAGCGCACCATGGGGCCAGTACTTC
.	TRBV7-2	.	TRBJ2-3	CASSLGKRATDTQYF	TGTGCCAGCAGCTTGGGGAAGCGGGCCACAGATACGCAGTATTTT
.	TRBV19	.	TRBJ1-1	CASSIGQQNTEAFF	TGTGCCAGTAGTATCGGACAGCAGAACACTGAAGCTTTCTTT
.	TRBV5-4	.	TRBJ1-2	CASRGESNYGYTF	TGTGCCAGCAGGGGGGAATCTAACTATGGCTACACCTTC
few	TRBV6-5	.	TRBJ2-1	CASSSTGAAYNEQFF	TGTGCCAGCAGTTCCACAGGAGCTGCCTACAATGAGCAGTTCTTC
.	TRBV12-3/TRBV12-4	.	TRBJ1-2	CASSPSTGWYTF	TGTGCCAGCAGTCCTTCCACAGGGTGGTACACCTTC
.	TRBV5-5	.	TRBJ1-2	CASSVSGGRTTF	TGTGCCAGCAGCGTTTCCGGGGGTCGGACCACCTTC
.	TRBV28	.	TRBJ1-3	CASSLFVQAGNTIYF	TGTGCCAGCAGTTTATTCGTTCAGGCTGGAAACACCATATATTTT
.	TRBV6-2/TRBV6-3	.	TRBJ1-5	CASSYSRAGAYSNQPQHF	TGTGCCAGCAGTTACAGTAGGGCAGGAGCGTATAGCAATCAGCCCCAGCATTTT
.	TRBV7-9	TRBD1	TRBJ2-2	CASSLRDRGNTGELFF	TGTGCCAGCAGCTTGCGTGACAGGGGGAACACCGGGGAGCTGTTTTTT
.	TRBV9	.	TRBJ1-3	CASSVSGNTIYF	TGTGCCAGCAGCGTTTCTGGAAACACCATATATTTT
.	TRBV7-2	.	TRBJ1-1	CASSPLGGGRMNTEAFF	TGTGCCAGCAGCCCCCTCGGGGGCGGACGTATGAACACTGAAGCTTTCTTT
.	TRBV30	.	TRBJ2-3	CAWSVTDTQYF	TGTGCCTGGTCAGTCACAGATACGCAGTATTTT
.	TRBV29-1	.	TRBJ1-1	CSGWTDMNTEAFF	TGCAGCGGATGGACAGACATGAACACTGAAGCTTTCTTT
.	TRBV6-2/TRBV6-3	.	TRBJ2-1	CASSYSGNLPEQFF	TGTGCCAGCAGTTACTCCGGGAACCTCCCTGAGCAGTTCTTC
.	TRBV7-2	.	TRBJ2-1	CASSLVGGRSSYNEQFF	TGTGCCAGCAGCTTAGTAGGCGGGCGGAGCTCCTACAATGAGCAGTTCTTC
.	TRBV18	TRBD1	TRBJ2-5	CASSPGGQGPGDQYF	TGTGCCAGCTCACCAGGGGGACAGGGGCCCGGGGACCAGTACTTC
.	TRBV7-6	TRBD1	TRBJ2-1	CASSRSGTGGNEQFF	TGTGCCAGCAGTAGATCCGGGACAGGGGGCAATGAGCAGTTCTTC
.	TRBV25-1	.	TRBJ1-5	CASSETQGFQPQHF	TGTGCCAGCAGTGAAACTCAGGGGTTCCAGCCCCAGCATTTT
.	TRBV15	.	TRBJ2-7	CATSGDNSYEQYF	TGTGCCACCAGCGGGGACAACTCCTACGAGCAGTACTTC
.	TRBV7-9	TRBD1	TRBJ1-1	CASSPGQGRLKDFF	TGTGCCAGCAGCCCGGGACAGGGGAGGTTGAAGGATTTCTTT
.	TRBV11-2	.	TRBJ1-4	CASSPSTNEKLFF	TGTGCCAGCAGCCCCTCGACTAATGAAAAACTGTTTTTT
.	TRBV6-2/TRBV6-3	.	TRBJ2-2	CASSSAGFTGELFF	TGTGCCAGCAGTTCTGCGGGGTTCACCGGGGAGCTGTTTTTT
.	TRBV7-2	.	TRBJ1-5	CASRESNQPQHF	TGTGCCAGCCGAGAAAGTAATCAGCCCCAGCATTTT
.	TRBV6-5	.	TRBJ2-1	CASSYSSRVFGEQFF	TGTGCCAGCAGTTACTCGAGTCGGGTTTTCGGCGAGCAGTTCTTC
few	TRBV7-9	.	TRBJ1-1	CASSLDNPEAFF	TGTGCCAGCAGTCTTGACAATCCCGAGGCTTTCTTT
once	TRBV7-9	.	TRBJ1-5	CASAGGGASNQPQHF	TGTGCCAGCGCTGGGGGGGGCGCGAGCAATCAGCCCCAGCATTTT
.	TRBV30	.	TRBJ1-2	CAWGTEIYGYTF	TGTGCCTGGGGGACGGAAATCTATGGCTACACCTTC
.	TRBV18	.	TRBJ2-3	CASSRGLGRTDTQYF	TGTGCCAGCTCACGCGGCCTGGGACGCACAGATACGCAGTATTTT